Following are 27 T cell receptor beta chains from one sample sequenced in a study of CD8+ T cells in alopecia areata (dated by TCRdb to between 2018 and 2020). Libraries were built with the immunoSEQ multiplex PCR assay. RNA was extracted from all samples and reverse transcribed into cDNA as template for TCR sequencing. Not all clones reach the TCRdb copy of this immuneACCESS table, which keeps in-frame sequences only. Checked studies attribute under half of the gap to unresolved V genes and leave the rest unexplained. This sample has some 130,000 clones in its table, and 49% of those were observed once. 18% of the sample is in the top ten clones. The time point tag for this specimen amounts to: baseline before oral tofacitinib. The sample in question was CD8+ T cells sorted from blood, obtained at week 0. All receptors come from a human donor with alopecia areata.

The chain is built from TRBV2 and TRBJ2-3; weak D call: TRBD2 (5 bases). Germline CDR1 is SNHLY and CDR2 is FYNNEI. CDR3 size: 11 residues. V lost 8 bases and J 8 bases, leaving 11 bases between the germline ends. The CDR3, as DNA: TGTGCCAGCCTGGGGAGCACTACGCAGTATTTT. Translated: CASLGSTTQYF.

The V gene is TRBV2, the J gene TRBJ2-3; D not certain. Deletions cut 6 bases from V and 4 bases from J, with 20 bases between. The germline V gene has CDR1 SNHLY and CDR2 FYNNEI. There are 16 residues in the CDR3. The CDR3 DNA reads as TGTGCCAGCAGCCCCGGCAGCATAGGCCCCGCAGATACGCAGTATTTT. Protein product: CASSPGSIGPADTQYF.

J is TRBJ2-3 and V is TRBV7-2, with D possibly TRBD2 on 7 matching bases. CDR3 length: 15 amino acids. V was clipped by 3 bases and J by 1 base, with 11 bases between them. Germline lookup yields CDR1 SGHTA and CDR2 FQGNSA. The CDR3 sequence: CASSLGGGGTDTQYF. DNA of the CDR3: TGTGCCAGCAGCTTGGGCGGGGGCGGCACAGATACGCAGTATTTT. The full variable domain, its missing parts supplied by reference TRBV7-2 and TRBJ2-3, is GAGVSQSPSNKVTEKGKDVELRCDPISGHTALYWYRQSLGQGLEFLIYFQGNSAPDKSGLPSDRFSAERTGGSVSTLTIQRTQQEDSAVYLCASSLGGGGTDTQYFGPGTRLTVL.

The chain joins TRBV27 to TRBJ1-2; D gene unclear. Trimming removed 5 bases at V and 2 bases at J, with 9 bases between. The CDR3 covers 13 residues. The germline gives CDR1 MNHEY, CDR2 SMNVEV (reference sequence). The CDR3 DNA is TGTGCCAGCAGTAGGGATCCAAACTATGGCTACACCTTC. Residues: CASSRDPNYGYTF.

The chain employs TRBV6-5 and TRBJ2-5; possibly TRBD2 for D (5 bases). Germline V lookup: CDR1 MNHEY, CDR2 SVGAGI. There are 14 residues in the CDR3. V lost 5 bases and J 1 base, leaving 11 bases between the germline ends. As DNA, the CDR3 is TGTGCCAGCAGTGAGGGATGGTTCCAAGAGACCCAGTACTTC. This translates into CASSEGWFQETQYF.

This clone was seen more than once but under ten times. The chain uses TRBV2 and TRBJ2-7, with D perhaps matching TRBD1 or TRBD2 (5 bases each). The CDR3 is made up of 12 amino acids. Trimming removed 8 bases at V and 3 bases at J, with 11 bases between. Germline-derived CDR1 and CDR2 are SNHLY and FYNNEI. CDR3 protein: CASRDEIYEQYF. CDR3 DNA sequence: TGTGCCAGCCGGGACGAGATCTACGAGCAGTACTTC.

This clone showed up just a few times. The rearrangement links TRBV5-5 to TRBJ2-3; no clear D gene. CDR1 and CDR2 (germline): SGHKS, YYEKEE (reference sequence). The V end lost 0 bases, the J end lost 4 bases, and 3 bases lay between the germline ends. There are 12 residues in the CDR3. For the CDR3, the DNA is TGTGCCAGCAGCTTGGTATCAGATACGCAGTATTTT. It specifies CASSLVSDTQYF.

This chain joins TRBV6-5 and TRBJ1-6; possibly TRBD1 for D (5 bases). Trimming removed 6 bases at V and 7 bases at J, with 13 bases between. The CDR3 contains 14 residues. Germline assignment: CDR1 MNHEY and CDR2 SVGAGI. The chain's CDR3 is CASRRRQNNSPLHF. The CDR3 DNA reads TGTGCCAGCAGGCGCAGACAGAACAATTCACCCCTCCACTTT.

This chain uses TRBV27 with TRBJ2-1; 11 positions match TRBD2. The ends lost 6 bases at V and 9 bases at J; junction bases unmatched: 1. The CDR3 contains 12 residues. Germline V gene data show CDR1 as MNHEY and CDR2 as SMNVEV (reference sequence). DNA for the CDR3: TGTGCCAGCAGCACTAGCGGGGGTGAGCAGTTCTTC. Encoded protein: CASSTSGGEQFF.

This clone was counted a few times. This rearrangement joins TRBV29-1 to TRBJ2-2; D might be TRBD1 (6 bases). The ends were cut back, 6 bases at V and 2 bases at J, with 13 bases in the middle. This CDR3 has 14 residues. From germline, CDR1 is SQVTM and CDR2 ANQGSEA. CDR3 amino acids: CSVPWDTNTGELFF. Written as DNA, the CDR3 is TGCAGCGTCCCTTGGGACACCAACACCGGGGAGCTGTTTTTT.

The chain employs TRBV9 and TRBJ2-1; 10 bases are shared with TRBD2. CDR1 and CDR2 from the germline V gene are SGDLS and YYNGEE. CDR3 length: 17 amino acids. V gave up 0 bases and J gave up 3 bases; unmatched junction bases: 6. The CDR3 DNA is TGTGCCAGCAGCGTAGCACTAGCGGGGTCACTCTACAATGAGCAGTTCTTC. Its protein product is CASSVALAGSLYNEQFF.

This clone has more than one count but fewer than ten. The chain joins TRBV6-5 to TRBJ2-7; 8 bases are a match to TRBD1. This CDR3 region has 16 residues. V trimming: 0 bases; J trimming: 4 bases; junction bases outside the gene matches: 8. Germline values: CDR1 MNHEY, CDR2 SVGAGI. CDR3 DNA sequence: TGTGCCAGCAGTTACTCGACAGGGGAAACTGATTACGAGCAGTACTTC. Translated: CASSYSTGETDYEQYF.

The chain links TRBV29-1 to TRBJ2-3, with 12 bases fitting TRBD2. CDR3 length: 14 amino acids. Germline CDR1 is SQVTM and CDR2 is ANQGSEA. Losses at the gene ends were 7 bases for V and 6 bases for J; bases not matched to a gene: 8. The CDR3 here is CSGGGLAGGDTQYF. For the CDR3, the DNA is TGCAGCGGAGGGGGACTAGCGGGTGGCGATACGCAGTATTTT.

The chain combines TRBV29-1 with TRBJ2-1, with 7 bases matching TRBD1. The germline V gene has CDR1 SQVTM and CDR2 ANQGSEA. CDR3 length: 12 residues. V lost 5 bases to trimming and J lost 5 bases; unmatched junction nucleotides: 3. The CDR3 sequence is CSVLGTDNEQFF. The CDR3 bases are TGCAGCGTTCTTGGGACAGACAATGAGCAGTTCTTC.

The genes are TRBV7-8 and TRBJ2-1; D is possibly TRBD1 or TRBD2 (6 bases each). V shed 0 bases and J shed 8 bases, with 17 bases lying between them. This CDR3 is built from 16 residues. The V gene's germline CDR1 is SGHVS and CDR2 FQNEAQ. The CDR3 loop is CASSLAVPRGVDEQFF. The CDR3 DNA reads TGTGCCAGCAGCTTAGCGGTTCCGAGGGGGGTGGATGAGCAGTTCTTC.

The chain has TRBV27 and TRBJ1-5; D is undetermined. This CDR3 is built from 15 residues. V was clipped by 5 bases and J by 1 base, with 12 bases between them. Germline lookup yields CDR1 MNHEY and CDR2 SMNVEV (reference sequence). CDR3 DNA: TGTGCCAGCAGTGAGGCGACGCGGAGCAATCAGCCCCAGCATTTT. Amino acids: CASSEATRSNQPQHF.

V is TRBV29-1 and J is TRBJ2-3, with a possible D match to TRBD2 (6 bases). This CDR3 comprises 15 residues. In germline, CDR1 is SQVTM, CDR2 ANQGSEA. Trimming stripped 1 base from V and 2 bases from J, with 13 bases between. The CDR3 here is CSVEGGTDYTDTQYF. The CDR3 DNA follows: TGCAGCGTTGAAGGGGGGACGGACTACACAGATACGCAGTATTTT.

J is TRBJ2-3 and V is TRBV5-1; D is perhaps TRBD1 (6 bases). Per germline, CDR1 SGHRS and CDR2 YFSETQ. The CDR3 spans 15 residues. V was trimmed by 2 bases and J by 2 bases, leaving 12 bases between them. CDR3 loop: CASSLGTSITDTQYF. Written as DNA, the CDR3 is TGCGCCAGCAGCTTAGGGACATCCATCACAGATACGCAGTATTTT.

This clone turned up a few times. The genes are TRBV11-2 and TRBJ2-4, with 7 bases that match TRBD2. Per germline, CDR1 SGHAT and CDR2 FQNNGV. V lost 1 base to trimming and J lost 13 bases; unmatched junction nucleotides: 1. CDR3 length: 11 amino acids. CDR3 loop: CASSLAGGQYF. CDR3 DNA: TGTGCCAGCAGCTTAGCGGGGGGACAGTACTTC.

The chain joins TRBV6-5 to TRBJ2-2, with 7 nucleotides matching TRBD2. This CDR3 spans 15 amino acids. The germline CDR1 and CDR2 sequences are MNHEY and SVGAGI. The V and J ends lost 3 bases and 3 bases, in that order; junction bases with no gene match: 4. CDR3 bases: TGTGCCAGCAGTTATGCGGGGGACTACACCGGGGAGCTGTTTTTT. Translation gives CASSYAGDYTGELFF.

The chain employs TRBV2 and TRBJ2-7, with 9 bases that match TRBD1. There are 16 residues in the CDR3. The germline V gene has CDR1 SNHLY and CDR2 FYNNEI. Trimming took 0 bases from V and 4 from J; bases not matched to a gene: 7. CDR3 nucleotides: TGTGCCAGCAGTGAAGCAAGGTGGGGGACAGGGTACGAGCAGTACTTC. This sequence encodes CASSEARWGTGYEQYF.

This sequence joins TRBV6-1 and TRBJ2-2, with 10 nucleotides matching TRBD1. The CDR3 contains 18 residues. V lost 1 base, J lost 4 bases, and 9 bases stayed unmatched. The germline V gene has CDR1 MNHNS and CDR2 SASEGT. The CDR3 DNA sequence: TGTGCCAGCAGTGAAGGCAGGGGGGACAGGGGTCGCACCGGGGAGCTGTTTTTT. It specifies CASSEGRGDRGRTGELFF.

The rearrangement links TRBV12-5 to TRBJ1-5; TRBD1 matches 9 bases. Losses at the gene ends were 6 bases for V and 2 bases for J; bases not matched to a gene: 5. Germline values: CDR1 LGHNT, CDR2 FRNRAP. The CDR3 is 15 residues long. The chain's CDR3 is CASGAGQGGNQPQHF. Written as DNA, the CDR3 is TGTGCTAGTGGAGCGGGACAGGGTGGCAATCAGCCCCAGCATTTT.

This rearrangement joins TRBV13 to TRBJ2-5; unclear D gene. The CDR3 runs 12 residues. The ends were cut back, 3 bases at V and 5 bases at J, with 7 bases in the middle. Germline CDR1 and CDR2: PRHDT and FYEKMQ (reference sequence). The CDR3 spells CASSFNLETQYF. The CDR3 bases are TGTGCCAGCAGCTTCAACCTCGAGACCCAGTACTTC.

The chain carries TRBV9 and TRBJ1-5; D ambiguous. Germline CDR1 and CDR2: SGDLS and YYNGEE. There are 14 residues in the CDR3. V shed 2 bases and J shed 0 bases, with 6 bases lying between them. CDR3 amino acids: CASSVSSSNQPQHF. CDR3 coding DNA: TGTGCCAGCAGCGTTTCAAGTAGCAATCAGCCCCAGCATTTT.

This clone was detected a few times. V gene TRBV29-1 combines with J gene TRBJ2-7; D is unresolved. The ends were cut back, 6 bases at V and 7 bases at J, with 16 bases in the middle. The CDR3 is 12 amino acids. Germline CDR1 and CDR2: SQVTM and ANQGSEA. CDR3 nucleotides: TGCAGCGTCGGACCCGGAGAAGGGGAGCAGTACTTC. It specifies CSVGPGEGEQYF.

The chain joins TRBV13 to TRBJ2-5, with D possibly being TRBD2 (5 bases). The CDR3 contains 15 residues. In germline, CDR1 is PRHDT, CDR2 FYEKMQ (reference sequence). V dropped 6 bases and J dropped 5 bases, with 19 bases sitting between them. The CDR3 is CASSSSQHLAETQYF. In nucleotides, the CDR3 is TGTGCCAGCAGTTCCAGCCAGCATCTAGCCGAGACCCAGTACTTC.